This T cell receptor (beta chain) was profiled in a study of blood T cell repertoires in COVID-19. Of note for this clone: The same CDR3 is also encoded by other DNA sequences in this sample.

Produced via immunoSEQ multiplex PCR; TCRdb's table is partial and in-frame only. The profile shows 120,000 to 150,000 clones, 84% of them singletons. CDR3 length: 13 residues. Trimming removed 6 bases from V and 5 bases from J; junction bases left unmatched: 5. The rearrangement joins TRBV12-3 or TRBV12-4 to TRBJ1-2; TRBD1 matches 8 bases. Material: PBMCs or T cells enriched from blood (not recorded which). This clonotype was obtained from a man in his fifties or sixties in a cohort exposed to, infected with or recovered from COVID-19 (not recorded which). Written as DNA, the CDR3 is TGTGCCAGCAGCCGCGGACAGGGATATGGCTACACCTTC. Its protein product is CASSRGQGYGYTF.